Following are 8 T cell receptor beta chains from one sample sequenced in a study of T cell changes during pregnancy in multiple sclerosis. Sequencing used immunoSEQ multiplex PCR; TCRdb keeps in-frame clones, though not all of them. Here the sample spans around 41,000 clones, under 95% being singletons. Sequencing used PBMCs (not recorded whether the cells were cultured). Every receptor here comes from a female donor with multiple sclerosis, enrolled in a pregnancy study.

The chain links TRBV29-1 to TRBJ1-5, with 7 nucleotides matching TRBD1. V was clipped by 6 bases and J by 2 bases; unmatched bases: 1. CDR1 SQVTM and CDR2 ANQGSEA come from the germline V gene. The CDR3 totals 12 residues. This CDR3 is CSVTGGNQPQHF. CDR3 in DNA: TGCAGCGTAACAGGGGGCAATCAGCCCCAGCATTTT.

This clone occurred once. CDR3 sequence (DNA): TGCGCCAGCAGCCAAGATCCTGAGGAGGGGGGGTATGGCTACACCTTC. Its protein product is CASSQDPEEGGYGYTF. This rearrangement joins TRBV4-1 to TRBJ1-2, with a possible D match to TRBD1 (6 bases). CDR3 length: 16 residues. The germline gives CDR1 MGHRA, CDR2 YSYEKL. V was shortened by 0 bases and J by 5 bases, with 16 bases between the two germline ends.

CDR3 in DNA: TGTGCCAGCAGCTTATTCCCGAGGGGAGATACGCAGTATTTT. The encoded protein is CASSLFPRGDTQYF. This chain links TRBV7-6 with TRBJ2-3; D possibly uses TRBD1 or TRBD2 (5 bases each). The ends were cut back, 2 bases at V and 5 bases at J, with 11 bases in the middle. CDR1 and CDR2 from the germline V gene are SGHVS and FNYEAQ. This CDR3 is built from 14 residues.

The V call is TRBV2, the J call TRBJ1-4; TRBD1 is a possible D gene (5 bases). This CDR3 spans 12 amino acids. Germline CDR1 and CDR2: SNHLY and FYNNEI. Trimming shortened V by 3 bases and J by 7 bases, and 6 bases separated the two germline ends. The CDR3 DNA is TGTGCCAGCAGTGATACAGGTGAAAAACTGTTTTTT. This codes for CASSDTGEKLFF.

The CDR3 nucleotides read TGTGCCAGCAGGGGCCAAGAGACCCAGTACTTC. As protein: CASRGQETQYF. The chain recombines TRBV25-1 with TRBJ2-5; D gene ambiguous. CDR1 and CDR2 (germline): MGHDK, SYGVNS. Trimming cost V 6 bases and J 1 base, with 3 bases left between them. CDR3 length: 11 residues.

The J gene is TRBJ2-2, the V gene TRBV4-1; possibly TRBD2 for D (6 bases). The CDR3 runs 16 residues. The germline CDR1 and CDR2 sequences are MGHRA and YSYEKL. V was trimmed by 0 bases and J by 1 base, leaving 9 bases between them. CDR3 DNA sequence: TGCGCCAGCAGCCAAGAGGGGGGTAGGAACACCGGGGAGCTGTTTTTT. It encodes CASSQEGGRNTGELFF.

The V call is TRBV6-1, the J call TRBJ2-7; tentative D call: TRBD1 (6 bases). V lost 5 bases, J lost 1 base, and 12 bases lay in between. This CDR3 has 14 residues. Germline V CDR1 and CDR2: MNHNS, SASEGT. Here the CDR3 reads CASSFLDSSYEQYF. The CDR3 nucleotides are TGTGCCAGCAGTTTTTTGGACAGTTCCTACGAGCAGTACTTC.

J is TRBJ1-1 and V is TRBV29-1; D is uncertain. The CDR3 is 11 residues long. CDR1 is SQVTM and CDR2 is ANQGSEA in the germline V gene. V was pared by 2 bases and J by 7 bases, with 8 bases between. In nucleotides, the CDR3 is TGCAGCGTTGAACCCCAGCATGAAGCTTTCTTT. This codes for CSVEPQHEAFF.